One sample yielded the 24 T cell receptor beta chains listed below, sequenced in a study of T cells in Graves' hyperthyroidism and ophthalmopathy. RNA transcripts gave rise to amplified TCR beta CDR3 regions. First-round RT-PCR with HTBI primers amplified the TCR CDR3 region. TCRdb re-called the multiplex PCR reads with MiXCR, one entry per CDR3 protein. The table shows some 720,000 distinct CDR3 sequences, with roughly 17% occurring only once. Material: blood. Receptors originate from a man between 18 and 35 years old with Graves' hyperthyroidism.

V usage is TRBV14 and J usage is TRBJ2-2; D is undetermined. V was cut by 6 bases and J by 7 bases, with 9 bases left in between. Germline CDR1 and CDR2: SGHDN and FVKESK. The CDR3 runs to 12 residues. The CDR3 DNA follows: TGTGCCAGCAGAACTGGGGTCGGGGAGCTGTTTTTT. Its translation is CASRTGVGELFF.

This chain connects TRBV5-4 to TRBJ1-6, with D possibly being TRBD1 (6 bases). The V and J ends lost 3 bases and 7 bases respectively, with 14 bases between them. The CDR3 consists of 15 residues. Germline lookup yields CDR1 SGHNT and CDR2 YYREEE (reference sequence). The CDR3 loop reads CASSSSGTNNSPLHF. CDR3 bases: TGTGCCAGCAGCTCGTCCGGGACAAACAATTCACCCCTCCACTTT.

This clonotype came up many times. V and J are TRBV2 and TRBJ2-3, with TRBD2 matching over 9 bases. This CDR3 region has 16 residues. V trimming: 1 base; J trimming: 2 bases; junction bases outside the gene matches: 4. Germline V gene sequence: CDR1 SNHLY, CDR2 FYNNEI. CDR3 region: CASSEGLAGPTDTQYF. CDR3 in DNA: TGTGCCAGCAGTGAAGGGCTAGCGGGACCCACAGATACGCAGTATTTT.

This clonotype was seen repeatedly, ten times or more. This chain joins TRBV6-1 and TRBJ2-7; D may be TRBD2 (5 bases). With 6 bases removed from V and 0 bases from J, the gap between germline ends came to 9 bases. The germline V gene encodes CDR1 MNHNS and CDR2 SASEGT. This CDR3 contains 13 residues. The CDR3 loop is CASSGLNSYEQYF. The CDR3 coding sequence is TGTGCCAGCAGCGGACTGAACTCCTACGAGCAGTACTTC.

The chain couples TRBV4-1 to TRBJ1-2; a possible D gene is TRBD1 (6 bases). The CDR3 length is 17 residues. Germline assignment: CDR1 MGHRA and CDR2 YSYEKL. Trimming pared 3 bases from V and 4 bases from J, leaving 21 bases between. The CDR3 DNA sequence: TGCGCCAGCAGCCACCCGGGGGGGGGCGCGGCGACCTATGGCTACACCTTC. Residues: CASSHPGGGAATYGYTF.

This clonotype has only a few counts. The rearrangement uses TRBV20-1 and TRBJ2-3, with 7 bases fitting TRBD2. The CDR3 has 14 amino acids. Germline CDR1 and CDR2: DFQATT and SNEGSKA (reference sequence). The V gene end was trimmed by 4 bases and the J gene end by 8 bases; junction bases not matched to a gene: 12. The CDR3 DNA is TGCAGTGCTACTCCAGCGGGCCAGCGGGGTACGCAGTATTTT. Residues: CSATPAGQRGTQYF.

The chain combines TRBV30 with TRBJ2-7, with D unresolved. Germline assignment: CDR1 GTSNPN and CDR2 SVGIG (reference sequence). The CDR3 runs 12 residues. V was trimmed by 1 base and J by 4 bases, leaving 8 bases between them. CDR3 region: CAWSASGYEQYF. In nucleotides, the CDR3 is TGTGCCTGGAGTGCCTCCGGGTACGAGCAGTACTTC.

Ten or more counts support this clonotype. The gene calls are TRBV24-1 and TRBJ2-5; a weak D match, TRBD1 (5 bases). The CDR3 spans 14 residues. Trimming removed 3 bases from V and 4 bases from J, with 11 bases in between. Looked up from germline, CDR1 is KGHDR and CDR2 is SFDVKD. For the CDR3, the DNA is TGTGCCACCAGTGATCCGCAGGGTCCAGAGACCCAGTACTTC. As protein: CATSDPQGPETQYF.

This clonotype was seen ten or more times. This rearrangement joins TRBV28 to TRBJ1-5; 8 nucleotides line up with TRBD1. In germline, CDR1 is MDHEN, CDR2 SYDVKM. The CDR3 is 12 amino acids. Trimming cost V 6 bases and J 7 bases; bases outside gene matches: 2. CDR3 loop: CASSPGGQPQHF. CDR3 nucleotides: TGTGCCAGCAGCCCAGGGGGCCAGCCCCAGCATTTT.

This clonotype was detected ten times or more. V is TRBV20-1 and J is TRBJ2-1; 7 nucleotides line up with TRBD2. Germline CDR1 is DFQATT and CDR2 is SNEGSKA (reference sequence). The J segment lost 4 bases and the V segment lost 6 bases, leaving 12 bases of the junction unmatched. This CDR3 spans 15 amino acids. Written as DNA, the CDR3 is TGCAGTGCCCGGTATGTGCTAGCGGTATACAATGAGCAGTTCTTC. This gives the protein CSARYVLAVYNEQFF.

This sequence joins TRBV7-9 and TRBJ2-1; 12 positions match TRBD1. The trim removed 1 base at V and 4 bases at J, leaving 17 bases unmatched. CDR1 is SEHNR and CDR2 is FQNEAQ in the germline V gene (reference sequence). This CDR3 contains 21 residues. CDR3 loop: CASSLGTGTGGSLVSYNEQFF. The CDR3 nucleotides are TGTGCCAGCAGCTTAGGGACCGGGACAGGGGGCTCCTTGGTCAGTTACAATGAGCAGTTCTTC.

Only a few counts were recorded for this clonotype. V gene TRBV4-1 combines with J gene TRBJ2-1; 11 bases align to TRBD1. The CDR3 spans 17 residues. Germline CDR1 and CDR2: MGHRA and YSYEKL. Trimming cost V 2 bases and J 4 bases; bases outside gene matches: 7. CDR3 sequence reads: CASSQQNRDRGYNEQFF. The CDR3 DNA follows: TGCGCCAGCAGCCAACAGAACCGGGACAGGGGGTACAATGAGCAGTTCTTC.

This clonotype came up a few times. The rearrangement uses TRBV9 and TRBJ2-2; tentatively, D is TRBD2 (5 bases). The CDR3 contains 14 residues. CDR1 is SGDLS and CDR2 is YYNGEE in the germline V gene. Trimming took off 0 bases at V and 8 bases at J, with 11 bases between the two ends. CDR3 protein: CASSVVVGEGELFF. CDR3 DNA: TGTGCCAGCAGCGTAGTAGTCGGGGAGGGGGAGCTGTTTTTT.

The V gene is TRBV2, the J gene TRBJ2-7; D is uncertain. CDR3 size: 13 residues. Germline V gives CDR1 SNHLY, CDR2 FYNNEI. Between the trimmed V and J ends, which lost 6 bases and 2 bases, there was a span of 11 bases. For the CDR3, the DNA is TGTGCCAGCAGCCGAAAAGGCACCTACGAGCAGTACTTC. Translating gives CASSRKGTYEQYF.

This clonotype was counted at least ten times. The V gene is TRBV28, the J gene TRBJ2-3; TRBD1 agrees at 8 bases. Germline lookup yields CDR1 MDHEN and CDR2 SYDVKM. V gave up 6 bases and J gave up 9 bases; unmatched junction bases: 14. The CDR3 consists of 15 residues. This CDR3 reads CASSSGQGGYSTQYF. The CDR3 bases are TGTGCCAGCAGCTCAGGACAGGGTGGATATTCGACGCAGTATTTT. Full variable domain (missing parts from reference TRBV28 and TRBJ2-3): DVKVTQSSRYLVKRTGEKVFLECVQDMDHENMFWYRQDPGLGLRLIYFSYDVKMKEKGDIPEGYSVSREKKERFSLILESASTNQTSMYLCASSSGQGGYSTQYFGPGTRLTVL.

This clonotype was counted between two and nine times. CDR3: CASSRGPGVPGTGEETQYF. DNA of the CDR3: TGCGCCAGCAGCCGGGGGCCCGGCGTTCCCGGGACAGGGGAAGAGACCCAGTACTTC. The chain recombines TRBV4-1 with TRBJ2-5; 10 bases are shared with TRBD1. The CDR3 loop spans 19 amino acids. The ends lost 4 bases at V and 3 bases at J; junction bases unmatched: 17. Germline CDR1 MGHRA, CDR2 YSYEKL.

This clonotype showed up many times. The CDR3 DNA reads TGTGCCAGCAGTTTTAGGGGCGCGGGCAATCAGCCCCAGCATTTT. Translation gives CASSFRGAGNQPQHF. J is TRBJ1-5 and V is TRBV28; tentative D call: TRBD1 (5 bases). The CDR3 spans 15 residues. From germline, CDR1 is MDHEN and CDR2 SYDVKM. V lost 3 bases to trimming and J lost 2 bases, with 11 bases between them. Full variable domain (rest looked up from reference TRBV28 and TRBJ1-5): DVKVTQSSRYLVKRTGEKVFLECVQDMDHENMFWYRQDPGLGLRLIYFSYDVKMKEKGDIPEGYSVSREKKERFSLILESASTNQTSMYLCASSFRGAGNQPQHFGDGTRLSIL.

The table lists this clonotype with a few counts. The CDR3 region has the DNA TGTGCCAGCACCAAACTAGGGAACTGGTATAGTCGGGAATTAAAGGTAGACGAGCAGTACTTC. Its protein product is CASTKLGNWYSRELKVDEQYF. This chain connects TRBV6-2 or TRBV6-3 to TRBJ2-7; D is perhaps TRBD2 (5 bases). The CDR3 is 21 amino acids. V lost 7 bases to trimming and J lost 5 bases, with 39 bases between them. Germline assignment: CDR1 MNHEY and CDR2 SVGEGT.

This clonotype was counted a few times. The chain employs TRBV9 and TRBJ2-7; tentatively, D is TRBD2 (6 bases). Germline V lookup: CDR1 SGDLS, CDR2 YYNGEE. Trimming left V 2 bases short and J 0 bases short, with 9 bases between. The CDR3 is 14 residues long. Here the CDR3 reads CASSVDGGSYEQYF. CDR3 bases: TGTGCCAGCAGCGTCGACGGGGGCTCCTACGAGCAGTACTTC.

In its sample, this clonotype was seen a few times. The chain carries TRBV7-3 and TRBJ2-2; either TRBD1 or TRBD2 may fit D (5 bases each). The CDR3 is made up of 16 amino acids. Per germline, CDR1 SGHTA and CDR2 FQGTGA. The V end lost 1 base, the J end lost 4 bases, and 13 bases lay between the germline ends. The DNA for the CDR3 is TGTGCCAGCAGCTTAAGGCCCGGGGCGACCACCGGGGAGCTGTTTTTT. Its protein is CASSLRPGATTGELFF. Combining the CDR3 with reference TRBV7-3 and TRBJ2-2 gives the whole variable domain GAGVSQTPSNKVTEKGKYVELRCDPISGHTALYWYRQSLGQGPEFLIYFQGTGAADDSGLPNDRFFAVRPEGSVSTLKIQRTERGDSAVYLCASSLRPGATTGELFFGEGSRLTVL.

This clonotype was seen repeatedly, ten times or more. This chain joins TRBV28 and TRBJ1-1; D is ambiguous. Trimming removed 4 bases at V and 1 base at J, with 13 bases between. The CDR3 loop spans 15 amino acids. Germline V gene lookup returns CDR1 MDHEN and CDR2 SYDVKM. DNA for the CDR3: TGTGCCAGCAGTTCCCGGGCCTTCTGGAACACTGAAGCTTTCTTT. It specifies CASSSRAFWNTEAFF.

This clonotype occurred many times. The V and J genes are TRBV20-1 and TRBJ2-7; 9 positions agree with TRBD1. Germline V gene data show CDR1 as DFQATT and CDR2 as SNEGSKA (reference sequence). The CDR3 loop spans 14 amino acids. The junction had 9 bases not matched to a gene; V was cut back by 5 bases and J by 4 bases. CDR3 coding DNA: TGCAGTGCTGACCTGGGACAGGGTGGATACGAGCAGTACTTC. Translating gives CSADLGQGGYEQYF.

This clonotype was counted at least ten times. This chain connects TRBV5-1 to TRBJ2-7; possibly TRBD1 or TRBD2 for D (5 bases each). This CDR3 contains 17 residues. The V and J ends lost 1 base and 7 bases respectively, with 24 bases between them. Looked up from germline, CDR1 is SGHRS and CDR2 is YFSETQ. As DNA, the CDR3 is TGCGCCAGCAGCTTGTCCCAGGATTCCGGGGCCATCTGGGAGCAGTACTTC. This encodes CASSLSQDSGAIWEQYF.

This clonotype was recorded many times. The genes are TRBV20-1 and TRBJ1-2; 7 bases are shared with TRBD1. Unmatched junction bases numbered 1, after V lost 2 bases and J lost 7 bases. Germline CDR1 DFQATT, CDR2 SNEGSKA (reference sequence). The CDR3 covers 11 residues. The CDR3 sequence is CSARYRGGYTF. CDR3 coding DNA: TGCAGTGCTAGATACAGGGGTGGCTACACCTTC.